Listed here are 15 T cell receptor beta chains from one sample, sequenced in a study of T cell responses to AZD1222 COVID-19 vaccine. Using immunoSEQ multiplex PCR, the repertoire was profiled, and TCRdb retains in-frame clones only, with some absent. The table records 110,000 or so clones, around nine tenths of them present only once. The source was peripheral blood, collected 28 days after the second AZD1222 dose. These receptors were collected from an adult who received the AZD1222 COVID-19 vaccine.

The CDR3 is CASTRGQTYGYTF. The CDR3 region has the DNA TGTGCCAGTACCCGGGGACAGACCTATGGCTACACCTTC. This rearrangement joins TRBV19 to TRBJ1-2; 7 bases map to TRBD1. Unmatched junction bases numbered 6, after V lost 7 bases and J lost 4 bases. The CDR3 extends over 13 amino acids. CDR1 and CDR2 from the germline V gene are LNHDA and SQIVND (reference sequence).

The CDR3, as DNA: TGTGCCAGCAGCTCCCGGGCTAGCGGTTCCTACGAGCAGTACTTC. Amino acid sequence: CASSSRASGSYEQYF. The V and J genes are TRBV7-2 and TRBJ2-7; 7 bases map to TRBD2. The junction had 7 bases not matched to a gene; V was cut back by 4 bases and J by 1 base. CDR3 length equals 15 residues. Germline V gives CDR1 SGHTA, CDR2 FQGNSA.

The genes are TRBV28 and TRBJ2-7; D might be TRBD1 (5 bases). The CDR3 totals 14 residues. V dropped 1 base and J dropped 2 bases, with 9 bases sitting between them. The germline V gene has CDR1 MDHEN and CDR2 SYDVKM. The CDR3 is CASSLSGSTYEQYF. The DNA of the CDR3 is TGTGCCAGCAGTTTATCAGGGTCCACCTACGAGCAGTACTTC.

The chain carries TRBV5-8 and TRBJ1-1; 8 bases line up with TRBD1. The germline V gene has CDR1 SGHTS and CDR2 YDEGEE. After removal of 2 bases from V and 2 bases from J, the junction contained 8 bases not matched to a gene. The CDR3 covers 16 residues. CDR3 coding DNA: TGTGCCAGCAGCTTATTCCAGGGGGCCATAAACACTGAAGCTTTCTTT. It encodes CASSLFQGAINTEAFF.

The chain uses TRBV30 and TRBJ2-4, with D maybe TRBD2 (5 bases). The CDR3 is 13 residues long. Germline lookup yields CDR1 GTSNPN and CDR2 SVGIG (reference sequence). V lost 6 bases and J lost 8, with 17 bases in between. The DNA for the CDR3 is TGTGCCTGTACTAGACTAAACGGGGACATTCAGTACTTC. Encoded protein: CACTRLNGDIQYF.

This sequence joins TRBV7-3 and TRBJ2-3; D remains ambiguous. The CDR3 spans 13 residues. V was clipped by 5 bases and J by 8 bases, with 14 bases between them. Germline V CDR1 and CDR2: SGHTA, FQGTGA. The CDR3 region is CASSKGVVGTQYF. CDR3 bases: TGTGCCAGCAGCAAGGGTGTTGTAGGTACGCAGTATTTT. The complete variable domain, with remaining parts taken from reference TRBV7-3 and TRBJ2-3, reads GAGVSQTPSNKVTEKGKYVELRCDPISGHTALYWYRQSLGQGPEFLIYFQGTGAADDSGLPNDRFFAVRPEGSVSTLKIQRTERGDSAVYLCASSKGVVGTQYFGPGTRLTVL.

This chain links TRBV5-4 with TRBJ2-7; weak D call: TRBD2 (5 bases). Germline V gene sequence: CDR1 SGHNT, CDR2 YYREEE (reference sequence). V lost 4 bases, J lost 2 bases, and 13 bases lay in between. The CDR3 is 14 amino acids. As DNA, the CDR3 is TGTGCCAGCAGCCTATGGACTGGTCCCTACGAGCAGTACTTC. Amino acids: CASSLWTGPYEQYF. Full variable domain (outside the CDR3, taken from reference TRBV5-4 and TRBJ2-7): ETGVTQSPTHLIKTRGQQVTLRCSSQSGHNTVSWYQQALGQGPQFIFQYYREEENGRGNFPPRFSGLQFPNYSSELNVNALELDDSALYLCASSLWTGPYEQYFGPGTRLTVT.

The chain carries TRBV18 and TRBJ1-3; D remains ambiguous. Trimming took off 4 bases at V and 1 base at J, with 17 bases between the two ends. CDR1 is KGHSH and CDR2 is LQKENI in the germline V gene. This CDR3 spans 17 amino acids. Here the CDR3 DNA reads TGTGCCAGCTCACTTAGGGCCGACCCCCGGTCTGGAAACACCATATATTTT. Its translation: CASSLRADPRSGNTIYF.

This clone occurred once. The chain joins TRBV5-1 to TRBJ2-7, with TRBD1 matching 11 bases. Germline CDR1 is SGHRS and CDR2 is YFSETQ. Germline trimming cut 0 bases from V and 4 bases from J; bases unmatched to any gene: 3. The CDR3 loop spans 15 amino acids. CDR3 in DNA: TGCGCCAGCAGCTTGGCCGGGACAGGGGGGTACGAGCAGTACTTC. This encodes CASSLAGTGGYEQYF.

The CDR3 reads CASSYIWGTNYEQYF. DNA of the CDR3: TGTGCCAGCAGTTACATATGGGGCACGAACTACGAGCAGTACTTC. The rearrangement uses TRBV6-5 and TRBJ2-7; TRBD1 might be the D (5 bases). V lost 2 bases to trimming and J lost 3 bases, with 14 bases between them. The CDR3 length is 15 residues. The germline V gene encodes CDR1 MNHEY and CDR2 SVGAGI.

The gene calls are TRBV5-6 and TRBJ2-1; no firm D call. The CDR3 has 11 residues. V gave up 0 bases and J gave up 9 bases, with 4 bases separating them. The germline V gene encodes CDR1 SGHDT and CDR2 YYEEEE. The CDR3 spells CASSLAGEQFF. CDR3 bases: TGTGCCAGCAGCTTGGCCGGTGAGCAGTTCTTC.

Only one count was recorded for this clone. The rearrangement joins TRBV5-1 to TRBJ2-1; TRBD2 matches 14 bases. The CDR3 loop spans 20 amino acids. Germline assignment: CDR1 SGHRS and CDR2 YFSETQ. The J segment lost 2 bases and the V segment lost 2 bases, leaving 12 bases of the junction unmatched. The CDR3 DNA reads TGCGCCAGCAGCTTAAAACCGGGACTAGCGGGAGAGGGCGCCTACAATGAGCAGTTCTTC. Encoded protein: CASSLKPGLAGEGAYNEQFF.

The CDR3 coding sequence is TGTGCCAGCAGCGGGCTAGCGGAAAACATTCAGTACTTC. This translates into CASSGLAENIQYF. The chain has TRBV9 and TRBJ2-4; 7 nucleotides match TRBD2. Germline V lookup: CDR1 SGDLS, CDR2 YYNGEE. The V gene end was trimmed by 3 bases and the J gene end by 5 bases; junction bases not matched to a gene: 2. This CDR3 contains 13 residues.

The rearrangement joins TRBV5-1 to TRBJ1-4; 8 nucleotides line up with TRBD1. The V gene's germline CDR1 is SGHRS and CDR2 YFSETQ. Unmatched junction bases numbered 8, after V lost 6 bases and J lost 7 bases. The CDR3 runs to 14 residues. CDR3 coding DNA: TGCGCCAGCAAGACCGGGACAGGCGTTGAAAAACTGTTTTTT. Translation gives CASKTGTGVEKLFF.

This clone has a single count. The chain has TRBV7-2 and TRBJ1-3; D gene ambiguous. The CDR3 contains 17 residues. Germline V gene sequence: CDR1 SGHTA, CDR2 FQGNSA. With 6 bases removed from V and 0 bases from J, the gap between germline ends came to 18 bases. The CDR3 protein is CASSPIAPLFSGNTIYF. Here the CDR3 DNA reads TGTGCCAGCAGTCCAATCGCTCCCCTCTTCTCTGGAAACACCATATATTTT.